Below, one TCR beta chain is given with its context. The data belong to a study of T cells in tuberculosis. Study-level background: This South African cohort compared adolescents with or without latent tuberculosis against adults with active tuberculosis.

The V gene's germline CDR1 is SEHNR and CDR2 FQNEAQ (reference sequence). V shed 6 bases and J shed 4 bases, with 13 bases lying between them. The CDR3 contains 14 residues. The time point was: new active TB diagnosis, blood taken before or within 7 days of starting treatment. Included patients were adults of at least 18, HIV-seronegative, South African. On average roughly 100,000 T cells per donor were immunosequenced. Method: immunoSEQ multiplex PCR; TCRdb's copy keeps in-frame clones and lacks some. Altogether about 33,000 clones are present, nearly 90% being singletons, with the ten largest covering approximately 5.1%.

This receptor was obtained from an adult with tuberculosis. The sequencing used PBMCs, collected at tuberculosis diagnosis. The chain recombines TRBV7-9 with TRBJ2-1; D unclear. The CDR3 loop reads CASSRPGVYNEQFF. CDR3 DNA sequence: TGTGCCAGCAGTCGTCCCGGAGTGTACAATGAGCAGTTCTTC.